This T cell receptor (beta chain) emerged from a study of T cell responses to AZD1222 COVID-19 vaccine. The study's findings and limits: Vaccine-associated CD4 TCRs spanned spike, dominant at 160-218 and 743-854. Donors skewed white British and female; clonal diversity was possibly underestimated.

The germline V gene has CDR1 SNHLY and CDR2 FYNNEI. The CDR3 contains 11 residues. V lost 5 bases and J lost 8, with 7 bases in between. For this clone: Its antigen is not identified.

Method: immunoSEQ multiplex PCR; TCRdb's copy keeps in-frame clones and lacks some. Of about 150,000 clones in the sample, about 94% were seen once. The clonotype originates from an adult in good health. V is TRBV2 and J is TRBJ2-1; D remains unclear. Sequenced material: peripheral blood, taken on day 0 of AZD1222 vaccination. CDR3 region: CASSPAHEQFF. The CDR3 DNA follows: TGTGCCAGCAGTCCCGCACATGAGCAGTTCTTC.